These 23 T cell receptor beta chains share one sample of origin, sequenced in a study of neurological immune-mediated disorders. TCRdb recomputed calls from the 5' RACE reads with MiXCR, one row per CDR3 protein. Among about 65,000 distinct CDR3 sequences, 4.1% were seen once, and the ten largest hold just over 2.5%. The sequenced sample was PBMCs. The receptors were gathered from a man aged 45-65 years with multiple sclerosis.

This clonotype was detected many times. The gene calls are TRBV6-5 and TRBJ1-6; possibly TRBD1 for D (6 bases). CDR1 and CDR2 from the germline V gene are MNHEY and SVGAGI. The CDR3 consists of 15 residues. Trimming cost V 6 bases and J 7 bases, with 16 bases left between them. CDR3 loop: CASRTPAGENSPLHF. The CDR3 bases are TGTGCCAGCAGGACTCCAGCAGGGGAAAATTCACCCCTCCACTTT.

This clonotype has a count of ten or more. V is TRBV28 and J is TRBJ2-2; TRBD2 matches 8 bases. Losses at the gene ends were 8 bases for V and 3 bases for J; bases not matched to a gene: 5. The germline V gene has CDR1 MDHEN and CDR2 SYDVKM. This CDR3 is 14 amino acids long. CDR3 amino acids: CASLSGGYTGELFF. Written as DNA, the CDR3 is TGTGCCAGCCTCTCGGGGGGGTACACCGGGGAGCTGTTTTTT.

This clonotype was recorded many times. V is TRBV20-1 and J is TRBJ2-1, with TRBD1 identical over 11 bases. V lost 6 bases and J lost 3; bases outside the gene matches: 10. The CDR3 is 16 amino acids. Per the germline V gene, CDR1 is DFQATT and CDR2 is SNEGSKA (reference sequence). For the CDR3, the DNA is TGCAGTGCCAAGGTACCTGGGACAGGGGGCTACAATGAGCAGTTCTTC. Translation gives CSAKVPGTGGYNEQFF.

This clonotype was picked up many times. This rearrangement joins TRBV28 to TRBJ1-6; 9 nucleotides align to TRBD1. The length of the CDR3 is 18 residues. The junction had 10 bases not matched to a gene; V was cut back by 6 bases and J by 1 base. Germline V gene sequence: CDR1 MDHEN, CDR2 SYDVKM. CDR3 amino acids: CASRDTGTGLSYNSPLHF. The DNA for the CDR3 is TGTGCCAGCAGAGATACCGGGACAGGGCTTTCCTATAATTCACCCCTCCACTTT.

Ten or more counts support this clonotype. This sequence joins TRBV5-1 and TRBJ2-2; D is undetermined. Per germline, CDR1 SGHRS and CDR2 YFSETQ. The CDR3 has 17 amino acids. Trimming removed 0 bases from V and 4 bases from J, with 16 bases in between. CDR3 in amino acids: CASSLGLTSSGTGELFF. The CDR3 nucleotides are TGCGCCAGCAGCTTGGGTTTGACTTCTTCCGGCACCGGGGAGCTGTTTTTT.

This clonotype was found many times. The CDR3 DNA is TGTGCCAGTAGTAAAGGGACTAGCGGGGGGAGCGAGCAGTTCTTC. Amino acids: CASSKGTSGGSEQFF. The chain links TRBV19 to TRBJ2-1; the match to TRBD2 covers 15 bases. The germline V gene encodes CDR1 LNHDA and CDR2 SQIVND (reference sequence). CDR3 length equals 15 residues. Losses at the gene ends were 4 bases for V and 10 bases for J; bases not matched to a gene: 5.

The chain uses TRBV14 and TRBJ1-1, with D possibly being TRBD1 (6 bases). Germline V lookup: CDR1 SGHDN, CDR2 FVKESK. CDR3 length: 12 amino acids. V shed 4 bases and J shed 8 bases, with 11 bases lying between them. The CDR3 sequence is CASSPVDREAFF. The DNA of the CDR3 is TGTGCCAGCAGCCCCGTCGACAGGGAAGCTTTCTTT.

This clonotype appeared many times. DNA of the CDR3: TGCGCCAGCAGCTCCCTCGGAGCGGGGGGGACAGATACGCAGTATTTT. Its protein is CASSSLGAGGTDTQYF. V usage is TRBV5-1 and J usage is TRBJ2-3, with 10 bases identical to TRBD2. Trimming removed 3 bases from V and 3 bases from J; junction bases left unmatched: 7. CDR1 SGHRS and CDR2 YFSETQ come from the germline V gene. The CDR3 runs 16 residues.

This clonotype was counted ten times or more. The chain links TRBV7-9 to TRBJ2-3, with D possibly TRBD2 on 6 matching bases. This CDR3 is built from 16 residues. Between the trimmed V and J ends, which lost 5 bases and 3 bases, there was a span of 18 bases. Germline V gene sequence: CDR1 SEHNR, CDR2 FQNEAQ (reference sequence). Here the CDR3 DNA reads TGTGCCAGCAGCGGACGCGGGACTGCTACGACAGATACGCAGTATTTT. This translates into CASSGRGTATTDTQYF.

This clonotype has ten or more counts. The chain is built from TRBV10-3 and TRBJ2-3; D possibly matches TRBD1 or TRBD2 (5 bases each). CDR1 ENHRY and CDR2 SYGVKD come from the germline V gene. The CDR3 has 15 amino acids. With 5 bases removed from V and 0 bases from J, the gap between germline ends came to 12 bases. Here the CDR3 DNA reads TGTGCCATCAGTCTCGGGACGGTTAGCACAGATACGCAGTATTTT. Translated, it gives CAISLGTVSTDTQYF.

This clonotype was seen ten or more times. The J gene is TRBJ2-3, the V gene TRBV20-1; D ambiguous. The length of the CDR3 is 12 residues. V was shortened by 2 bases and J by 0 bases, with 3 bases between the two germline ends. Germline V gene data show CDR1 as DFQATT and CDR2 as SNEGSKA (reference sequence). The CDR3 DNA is TGCAGTGCTAGACGTAGCACAGATACGCAGTATTTT. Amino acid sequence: CSARRSTDTQYF.

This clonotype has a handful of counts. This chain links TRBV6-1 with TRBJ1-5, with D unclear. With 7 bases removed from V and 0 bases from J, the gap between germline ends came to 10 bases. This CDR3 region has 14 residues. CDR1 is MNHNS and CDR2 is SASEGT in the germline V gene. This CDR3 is CASNRGYSNQPQHF. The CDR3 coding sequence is TGTGCCAGCAATCGCGGGTATAGCAATCAGCCCCAGCATTTT.

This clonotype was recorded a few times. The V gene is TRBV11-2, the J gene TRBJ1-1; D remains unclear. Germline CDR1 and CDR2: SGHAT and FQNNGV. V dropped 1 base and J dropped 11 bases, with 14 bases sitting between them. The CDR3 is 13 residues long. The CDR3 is CASSLGGVAWAFF. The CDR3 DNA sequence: TGTGCCAGCAGCTTAGGGGGAGTGGCGTGGGCTTTCTTT.

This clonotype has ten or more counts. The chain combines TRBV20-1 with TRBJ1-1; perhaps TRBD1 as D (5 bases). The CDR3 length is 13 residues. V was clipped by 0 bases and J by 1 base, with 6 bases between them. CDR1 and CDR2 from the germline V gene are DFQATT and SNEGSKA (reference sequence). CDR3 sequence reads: CSARDDRNTEAFF. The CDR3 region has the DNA TGCAGTGCTAGAGATGACAGGAACACTGAAGCTTTCTTT.

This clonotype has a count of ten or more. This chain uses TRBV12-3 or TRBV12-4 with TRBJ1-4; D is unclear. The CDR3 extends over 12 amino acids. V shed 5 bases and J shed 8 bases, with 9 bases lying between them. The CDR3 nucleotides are TGTGCCAGCAGTCGGACCCACGAAAAACTGTTTTTT. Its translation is CASSRTHEKLFF.

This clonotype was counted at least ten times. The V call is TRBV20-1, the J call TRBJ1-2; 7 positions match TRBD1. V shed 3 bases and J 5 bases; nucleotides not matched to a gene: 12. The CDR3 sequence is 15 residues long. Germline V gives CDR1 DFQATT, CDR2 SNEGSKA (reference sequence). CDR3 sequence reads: CSASSGQIAGYGYTF. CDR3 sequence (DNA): TGCAGTGCTAGCTCGGGACAGATTGCGGGGTATGGCTACACCTTC.

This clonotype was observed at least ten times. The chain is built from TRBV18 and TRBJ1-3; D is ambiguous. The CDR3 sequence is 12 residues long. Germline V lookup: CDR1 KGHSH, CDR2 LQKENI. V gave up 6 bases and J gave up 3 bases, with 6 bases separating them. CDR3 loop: CASSAGGNTIYF. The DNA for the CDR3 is TGTGCCAGCTCGGCAGGTGGAAACACCATATATTTT.

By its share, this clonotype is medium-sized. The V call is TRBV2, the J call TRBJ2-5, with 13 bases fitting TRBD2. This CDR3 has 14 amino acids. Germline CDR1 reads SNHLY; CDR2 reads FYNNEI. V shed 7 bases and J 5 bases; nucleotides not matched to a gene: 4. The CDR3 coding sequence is TGTGCCAGCAAGGGGACTAGCGGGGAGGAGACCCAGTACTTC. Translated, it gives CASKGTSGEETQYF.

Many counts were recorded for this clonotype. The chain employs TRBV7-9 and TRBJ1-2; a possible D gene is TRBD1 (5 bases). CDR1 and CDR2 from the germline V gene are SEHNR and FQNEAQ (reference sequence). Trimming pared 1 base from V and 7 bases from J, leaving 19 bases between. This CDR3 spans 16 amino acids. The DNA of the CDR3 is TGTGCCAGCAGCTTAGGATACCAGGGATTCGTGCGTGGCTACACCTTC. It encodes CASSLGYQGFVRGYTF.

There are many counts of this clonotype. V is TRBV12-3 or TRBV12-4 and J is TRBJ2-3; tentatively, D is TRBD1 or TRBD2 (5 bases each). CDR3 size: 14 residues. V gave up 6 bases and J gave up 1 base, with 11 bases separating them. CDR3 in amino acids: CASRLEGGTDTQYF. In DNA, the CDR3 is TGTGCCAGCAGACTAGAAGGGGGCACAGATACGCAGTATTTT.

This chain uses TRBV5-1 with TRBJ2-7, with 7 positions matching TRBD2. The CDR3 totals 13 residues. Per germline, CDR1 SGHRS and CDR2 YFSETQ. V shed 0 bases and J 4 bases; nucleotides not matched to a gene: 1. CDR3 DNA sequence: TGCGCCAGCAGCTTGGACGGGGGGTACGAGCAGTACTTC. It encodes CASSLDGGYEQYF.

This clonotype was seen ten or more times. The CDR3 region has the DNA TGCGCCAGCAGCGGGGGGGCCTTGGAGACCCAGTACTTC. This gives the protein CASSGGALETQYF. The chain employs TRBV5-1 and TRBJ2-5; a possible D gene is TRBD2 (7 bases). CDR1 and CDR2 (germline): SGHRS, YFSETQ. Trimming took off 4 bases at V and 5 bases at J, with 12 bases between the two ends. CDR3 length: 13 residues.

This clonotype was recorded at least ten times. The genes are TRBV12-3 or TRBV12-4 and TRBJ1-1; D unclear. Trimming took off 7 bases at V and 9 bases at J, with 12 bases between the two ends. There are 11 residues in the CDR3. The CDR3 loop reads CASTGGPKAFF. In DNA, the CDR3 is TGTGCCAGCACGGGAGGTCCAAAAGCTTTCTTT.